This T cell receptor beta chain was obtained from a study of cytomegalovirus exposure and HLA in healthy donors. As for this clone: Its antigen is undetermined.

This CDR3 region has 17 residues. Trimming cost V 5 bases and J 0 bases; bases outside gene matches: 10. CDR1 and CDR2 from the germline V gene are SNHLY and FYNNEI. Vbeta (60) and Jbeta (13) primers were used in the PCR. Assay: immunoSEQ multiplex PCR; the TCRdb copy retains only in-frame clones and omits some. The sample holds 150,000 to 200,000 clones, around 81% seen once. Whole-study results and caveats: In a later analysis, DRB1 alleles had the most associated TCRs; HLA-C alleles the fewest.

The source of this sequence is a woman under 30 in good health and CMV-seropositive. Material for sequencing was PBMCs. This chain uses TRBV2 with TRBJ1-2; 9 bases agree with TRBD1. CDR3 sequence (DNA): TGTGCCAGCAGTCGGACAGGGGTAGACTTGGCTAACTATGGCTACACCTTC. It yields the protein CASSRTGVDLANYGYTF.